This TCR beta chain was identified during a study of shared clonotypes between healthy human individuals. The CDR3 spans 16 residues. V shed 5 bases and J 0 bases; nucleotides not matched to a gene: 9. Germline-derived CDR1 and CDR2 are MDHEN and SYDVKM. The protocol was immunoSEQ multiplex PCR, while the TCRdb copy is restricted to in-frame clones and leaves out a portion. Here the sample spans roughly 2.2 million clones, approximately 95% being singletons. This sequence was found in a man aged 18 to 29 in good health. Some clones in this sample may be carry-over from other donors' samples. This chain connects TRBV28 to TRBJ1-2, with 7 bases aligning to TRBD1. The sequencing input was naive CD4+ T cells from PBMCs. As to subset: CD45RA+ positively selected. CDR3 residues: CASSPTGSGSNYGYTF. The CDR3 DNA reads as TGTGCCAGCAGTCCGACAGGGTCGGGTTCTAACTATGGCTACACCTTC.